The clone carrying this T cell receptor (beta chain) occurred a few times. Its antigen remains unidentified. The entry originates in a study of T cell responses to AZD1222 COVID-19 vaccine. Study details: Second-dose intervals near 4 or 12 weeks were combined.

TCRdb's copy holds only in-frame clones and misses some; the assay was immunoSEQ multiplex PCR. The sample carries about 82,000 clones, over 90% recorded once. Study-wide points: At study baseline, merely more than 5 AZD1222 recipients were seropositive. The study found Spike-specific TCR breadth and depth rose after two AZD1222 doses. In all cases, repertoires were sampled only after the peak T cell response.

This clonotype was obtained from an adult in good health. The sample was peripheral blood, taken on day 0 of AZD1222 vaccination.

The CDR3 nucleotides read TGTGCCAGCAGTGTCAGCTCTGGAAACACCATATATTTT. As protein: CASSVSSGNTIYF. V gene TRBV25-1 combines with J gene TRBJ1-3; D uncertain. Germline loops: CDR1 MGHDK, CDR2 SYGVNS. Trimming removed 4 bases from V and 0 bases from J, with 4 bases in between. This CDR3 region has 13 residues. The full variable domain, its missing parts supplied by reference TRBV25-1 and TRBJ1-3, is EADIYQTPRYLVIGTGKKITLECSQTMGHDKMYWYQQDPGMELHLIHYSYGVNSTEKGDLSSESTVSRIRTEHFPLTLESARPSHTSQYLCASSVSSGNTIYFGEGSWLTVV.